This T cell receptor (beta chain) was sequenced in a study of T cells expressing NK-cell markers. About the study: Sorted CD3+CD56+NKG2C+, CD3+CD56+NKG2C- and CD3+CD56-NKG2C+ T cells provided the TCR beta repertoires. There were seven HCMV-seropositive donors and one seronegative donor among the eight sequenced.

Researchers built TCR beta cDNA using 5'RACE template switching with UMIs. TCRdb reprocessed the 5' RACE reads and reports one entry per CDR3 protein, with no DNA. This sample's table reports roughly 450,000 distinct CDR3 sequences. The CDR3 runs to 14 residues. CDR1 is SGDLS and CDR2 is YYNGEE in the germline V gene. Sequenced sample: blood T cells: a sorted CD56 or NKG2C T cell subset, CD4+ or CD8+ T cells, or bulk PBMC T cells (not recorded which). The TCR comes from a woman aged 45-65 years in good health. The chain carries TRBV9 and TRBJ2-1; there is no DNA to check the TCRdb D call of TRBD2. CDR3: CASSPSGAYNEQFF.